This T cell receptor beta chain was documented in a study of blood T cell repertoires in COVID-19. Patients from Seattle were sampled longitudinally, starting during active infection. V dropped 7 bases and J dropped 4 bases, with 10 bases sitting between them. The germline V gene encodes CDR1 SQVTM and CDR2 ANQGSEA. There are 11 residues in the CDR3. The protocol was immunoSEQ multiplex PCR, while the TCRdb copy is restricted to in-frame clones and leaves out a portion. The sample has just under 350,000 clones, about nine tenths seen once. V usage is TRBV29-1 and J usage is TRBJ1-1; D remains unclear. This receptor was taken from a woman in her 50s with COVID-19, enrolled during active disease. The sequenced material came from peripheral blood. The CDR3 DNA sequence: TGCAGCGCCATGGGGAGCACTGAAGCTTTCTTT. Its translation is CSAMGSTEAFF.